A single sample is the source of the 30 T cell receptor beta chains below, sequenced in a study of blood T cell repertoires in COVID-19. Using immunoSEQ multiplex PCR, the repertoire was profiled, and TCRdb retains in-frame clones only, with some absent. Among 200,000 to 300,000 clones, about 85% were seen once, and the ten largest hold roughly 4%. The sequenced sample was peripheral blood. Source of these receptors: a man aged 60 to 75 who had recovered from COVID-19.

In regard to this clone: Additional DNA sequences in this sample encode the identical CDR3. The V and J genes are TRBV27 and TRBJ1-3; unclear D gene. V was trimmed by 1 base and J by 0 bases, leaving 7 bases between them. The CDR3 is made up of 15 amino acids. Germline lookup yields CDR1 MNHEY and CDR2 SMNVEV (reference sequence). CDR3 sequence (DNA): TGTGCCAGCAGTTTATATGGCAGCTCTGGAAACACCATATATTTT. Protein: CASSLYGSSGNTIYF.

The CDR3 region is CASSSGTNNEQFF. In DNA, the CDR3 is TGCGCCAGCAGCTCCGGGACTAACAATGAGCAGTTCTTC. The chain joins TRBV5-1 to TRBJ2-1, with 7 bases aligning to TRBD2. Trimming cost V 3 bases and J 5 bases; bases outside gene matches: 2. CDR1 and CDR2 (germline): SGHRS, YFSETQ. The CDR3 runs 13 residues.

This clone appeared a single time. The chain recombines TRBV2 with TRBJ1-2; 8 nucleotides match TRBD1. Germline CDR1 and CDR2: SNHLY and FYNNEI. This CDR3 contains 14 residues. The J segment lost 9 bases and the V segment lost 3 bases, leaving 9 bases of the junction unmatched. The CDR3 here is CASSDRGRGESYTF. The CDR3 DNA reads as TGTGCCAGCAGTGACAGGGGGCGCGGGGAGAGCTACACCTTC.

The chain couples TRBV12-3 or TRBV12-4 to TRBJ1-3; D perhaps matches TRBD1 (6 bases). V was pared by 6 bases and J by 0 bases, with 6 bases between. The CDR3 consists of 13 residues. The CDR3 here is CASRTGSGNTIYF. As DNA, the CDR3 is TGTGCCAGCAGGACAGGCTCTGGAAACACCATATATTTT.

The CDR3 region is CASSLEQGARGYTF. In DNA form, the CDR3 reads TGCGCCAGCAGCTTGGAGCAGGGGGCGCGTGGCTACACCTTC. The V and J genes are TRBV5-1 and TRBJ1-2; 8 bases match TRBD1. The CDR3 length is 14 residues. Per the germline V gene, CDR1 is SGHRS and CDR2 is YFSETQ. The junction had 5 bases not matched to a gene; V was cut back by 0 bases and J by 7 bases.

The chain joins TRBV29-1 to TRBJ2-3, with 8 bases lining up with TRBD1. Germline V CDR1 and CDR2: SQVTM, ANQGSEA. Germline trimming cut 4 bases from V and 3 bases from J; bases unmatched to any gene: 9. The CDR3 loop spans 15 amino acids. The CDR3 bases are TGCAGCGTTGTTATGGGGCAGGGGGCAACAGATACGCAGTATTTT. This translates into CSVVMGQGATDTQYF.

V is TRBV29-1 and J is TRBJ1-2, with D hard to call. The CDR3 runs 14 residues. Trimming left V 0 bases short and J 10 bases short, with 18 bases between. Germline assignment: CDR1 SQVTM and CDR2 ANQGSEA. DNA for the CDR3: TGCAGCGTTGAAGATCTGGCAGGCGTCTTCGACTACACCTTC. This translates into CSVEDLAGVFDYTF.

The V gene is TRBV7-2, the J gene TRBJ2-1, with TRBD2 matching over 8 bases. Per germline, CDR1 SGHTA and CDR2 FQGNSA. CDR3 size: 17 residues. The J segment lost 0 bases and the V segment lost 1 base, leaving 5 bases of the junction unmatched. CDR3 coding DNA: TGTGCCAGCAGCTTAGTAGCGGGGCCGAGCTCCTACAATGAGCAGTTCTTC. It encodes CASSLVAGPSSYNEQFF.

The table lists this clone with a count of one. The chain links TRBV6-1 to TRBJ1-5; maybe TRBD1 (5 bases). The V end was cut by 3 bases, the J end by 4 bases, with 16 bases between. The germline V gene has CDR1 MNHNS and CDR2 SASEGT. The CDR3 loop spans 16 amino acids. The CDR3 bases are TGTGCCAGCAGTGAGGCCCAGGGACTTAGGAATCAGCCCCAGCATTTT. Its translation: CASSEAQGLRNQPQHF.

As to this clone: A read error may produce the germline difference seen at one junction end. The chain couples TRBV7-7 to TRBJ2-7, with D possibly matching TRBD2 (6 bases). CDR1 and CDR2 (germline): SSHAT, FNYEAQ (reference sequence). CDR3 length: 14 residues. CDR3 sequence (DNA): TGTGCTAGCAGCCGGGGACTGACCTCCTACGAGCAGTACTTC. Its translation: CASSRGLTSYEQYF.

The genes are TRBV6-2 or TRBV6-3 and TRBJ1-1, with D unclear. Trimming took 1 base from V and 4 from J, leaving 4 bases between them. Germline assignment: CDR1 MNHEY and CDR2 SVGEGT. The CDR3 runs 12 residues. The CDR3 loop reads CASSYFSTEAFF. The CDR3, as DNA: TGTGCCAGCAGTTACTTCTCCACTGAAGCTTTCTTT.

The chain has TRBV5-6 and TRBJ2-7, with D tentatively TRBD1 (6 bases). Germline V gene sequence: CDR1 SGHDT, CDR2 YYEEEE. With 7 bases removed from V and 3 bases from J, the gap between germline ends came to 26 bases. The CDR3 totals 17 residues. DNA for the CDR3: TGTGCCAGCCAACCCTCCCGCCGACAGGCTACGTTCTACGAGCAGTACTTC. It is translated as CASQPSRRQATFYEQYF. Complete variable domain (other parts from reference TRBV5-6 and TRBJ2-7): DAGVTQSPTHLIKTRGQQVTLRCSPKSGHDTVSWYQQALGQGPQFIFQYYEEEERQRGNFPDRFSGHQFPNYSSELNVNALLLGDSALYLCASQPSRRQATFYEQYFGPGTRLTVT.

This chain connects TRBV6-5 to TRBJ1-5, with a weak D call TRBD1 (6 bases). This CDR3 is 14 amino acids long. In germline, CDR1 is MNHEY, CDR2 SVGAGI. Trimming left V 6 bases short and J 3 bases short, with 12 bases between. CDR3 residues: CASRRTVSNQPQHF. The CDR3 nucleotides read TGTGCCAGCAGGAGGACAGTATCCAATCAGCCCCAGCATTTT.

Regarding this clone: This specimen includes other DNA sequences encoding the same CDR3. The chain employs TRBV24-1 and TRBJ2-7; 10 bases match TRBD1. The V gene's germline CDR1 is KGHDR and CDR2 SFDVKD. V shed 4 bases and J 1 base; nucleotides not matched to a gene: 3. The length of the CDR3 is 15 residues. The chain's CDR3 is CATSDPGQGSYEQYF. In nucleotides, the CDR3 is TGTGCCACCAGTGACCCGGGACAGGGGTCCTACGAGCAGTACTTC.

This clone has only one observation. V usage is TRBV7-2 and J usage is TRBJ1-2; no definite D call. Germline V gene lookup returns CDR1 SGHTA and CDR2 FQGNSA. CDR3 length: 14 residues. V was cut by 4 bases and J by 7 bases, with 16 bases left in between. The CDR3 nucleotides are TGTGCCAGCAGCTCAACTACAGCGGGGTTTGGCTACACCTTC. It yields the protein CASSSTTAGFGYTF.

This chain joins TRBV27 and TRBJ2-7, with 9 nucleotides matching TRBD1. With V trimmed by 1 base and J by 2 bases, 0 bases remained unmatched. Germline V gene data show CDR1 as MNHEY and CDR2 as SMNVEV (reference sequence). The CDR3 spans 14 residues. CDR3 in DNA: TGTGCCAGCAGTTTATACAGGGGGCCCTACGAGCAGTACTTC. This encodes CASSLYRGPYEQYF.

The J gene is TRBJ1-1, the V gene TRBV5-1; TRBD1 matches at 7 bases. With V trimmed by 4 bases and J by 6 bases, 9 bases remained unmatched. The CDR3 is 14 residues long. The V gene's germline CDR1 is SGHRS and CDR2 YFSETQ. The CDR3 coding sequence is TGCGCCAGCAGCAGGGGGCCGGGACAGTCTGAAGCTTTCTTT. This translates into CASSRGPGQSEAFF.

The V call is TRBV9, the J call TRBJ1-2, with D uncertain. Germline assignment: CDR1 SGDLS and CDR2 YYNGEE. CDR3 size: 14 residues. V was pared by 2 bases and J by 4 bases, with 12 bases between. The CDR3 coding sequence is TGTGCCAGCAGCGTCCAACAGATGGGCTATGGCTACACCTTC. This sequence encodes CASSVQQMGYGYTF.

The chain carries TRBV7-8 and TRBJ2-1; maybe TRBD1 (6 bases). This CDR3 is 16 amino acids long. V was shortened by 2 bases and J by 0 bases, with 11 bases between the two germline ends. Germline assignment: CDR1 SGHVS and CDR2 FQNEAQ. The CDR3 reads CASSLTTGNSYNEQFF. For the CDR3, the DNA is TGTGCCAGCAGCTTAACTACAGGGAACTCCTACAATGAGCAGTTCTTC.

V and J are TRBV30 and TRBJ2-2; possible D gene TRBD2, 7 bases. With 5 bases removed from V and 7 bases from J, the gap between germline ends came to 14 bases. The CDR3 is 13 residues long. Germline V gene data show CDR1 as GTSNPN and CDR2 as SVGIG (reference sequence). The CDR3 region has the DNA TGTGCCTGGTCCGAGAGGGGGGGCGGGGAGCTGTTTTTT. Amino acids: CAWSERGGGELFF.

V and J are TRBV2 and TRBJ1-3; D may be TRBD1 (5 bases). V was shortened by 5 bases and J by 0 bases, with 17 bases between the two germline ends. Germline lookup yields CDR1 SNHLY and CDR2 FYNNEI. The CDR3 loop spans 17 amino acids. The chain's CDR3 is CASSLTYDSLSGNTIYF. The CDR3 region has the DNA TGTGCCAGCAGTCTCACTTATGACAGCCTCTCTGGAAACACCATATATTTT. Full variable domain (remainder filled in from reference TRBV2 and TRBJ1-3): EPEVTQTPSHQVTQMGQEVILRCVPISNHLYFYWYRQILGQKVEFLVSFYNNEISEKSEIFDDQFSVERPDGSNFTLKIRSTKLEDSAMYFCASSLTYDSLSGNTIYFGEGSWLTVV.

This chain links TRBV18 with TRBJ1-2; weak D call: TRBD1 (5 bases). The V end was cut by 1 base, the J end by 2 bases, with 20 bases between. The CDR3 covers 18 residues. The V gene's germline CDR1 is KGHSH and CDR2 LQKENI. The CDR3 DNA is TGTGCCAGCTCACCACGGTCCGAGCGCGGGGGAAGAAACTATGGCTACACCTTC. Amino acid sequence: CASSPRSERGGRNYGYTF.

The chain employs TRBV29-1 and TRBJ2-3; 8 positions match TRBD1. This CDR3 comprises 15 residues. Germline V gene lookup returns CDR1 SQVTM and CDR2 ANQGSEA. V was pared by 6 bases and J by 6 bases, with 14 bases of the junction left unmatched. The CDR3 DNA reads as TGCAGCGTACTCCTTTTAGGACAGGGCCTGGATACGCAGTATTTT. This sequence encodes CSVLLLGQGLDTQYF.

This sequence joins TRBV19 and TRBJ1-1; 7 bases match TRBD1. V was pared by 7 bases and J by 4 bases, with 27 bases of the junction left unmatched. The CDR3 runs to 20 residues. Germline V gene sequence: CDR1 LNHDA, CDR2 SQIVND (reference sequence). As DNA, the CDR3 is TGTGCCAGTATTAGTCGAGTTGGGGCAGACAGGGTAAGAGGTGGCACTGAAGCTTTCTTT. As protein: CASISRVGADRVRGGTEAFF.

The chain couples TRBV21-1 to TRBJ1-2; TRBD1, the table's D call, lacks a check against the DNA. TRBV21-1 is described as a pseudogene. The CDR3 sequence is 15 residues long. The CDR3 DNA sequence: TGTGCCAGCAGCCCCAGGGTCCCACCTAACTATGGCTACACCTTC. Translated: CASSPRVPPNYGYTF.

The CDR3 spells CASSYSGTGAEAFF. The CDR3 DNA is TGTGCCAGCAGTTACTCCGGGACAGGGGCTGAAGCTTTCTTT. The chain has TRBV6-5 and TRBJ1-1; 10 bases line up with TRBD1. Germline V gene data show CDR1 as MNHEY and CDR2 as SVGAGI. The trim removed 0 bases at V and 6 bases at J, leaving 1 base unmatched. This CDR3 is built from 14 residues.

CDR3 bases: TGTGCCAGTACCGGGTACACTGAAGCTTTCTTT. Its protein product is CASTGYTEAFF. The chain combines TRBV19 with TRBJ1-1; D remains unclear. V was cut by 7 bases and J by 3 bases, with 6 bases left in between. Germline lookup yields CDR1 LNHDA and CDR2 SQIVND (reference sequence). CDR3 length equals 11 residues.

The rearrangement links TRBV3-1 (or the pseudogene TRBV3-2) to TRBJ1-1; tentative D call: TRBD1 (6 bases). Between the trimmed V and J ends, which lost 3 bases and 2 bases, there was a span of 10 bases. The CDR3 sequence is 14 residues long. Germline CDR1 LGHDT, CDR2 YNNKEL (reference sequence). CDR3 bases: TGTGCCAGCAGCCAGACAGGTATCAACACTGAAGCTTTCTTT. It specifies CASSQTGINTEAFF.

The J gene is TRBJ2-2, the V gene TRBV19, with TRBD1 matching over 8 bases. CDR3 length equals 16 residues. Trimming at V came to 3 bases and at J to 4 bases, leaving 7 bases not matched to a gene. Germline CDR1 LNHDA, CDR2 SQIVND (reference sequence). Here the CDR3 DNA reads TGTGCCAGTAGTATCACTTCAGGGGGCAGCACCGGGGAGCTGTTTTTT. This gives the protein CASSITSGGSTGELFF.

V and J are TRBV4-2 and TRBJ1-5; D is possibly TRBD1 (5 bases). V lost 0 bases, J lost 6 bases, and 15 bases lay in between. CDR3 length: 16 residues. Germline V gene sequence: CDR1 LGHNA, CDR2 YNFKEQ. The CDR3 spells CASSQDTGVGSQPQHF. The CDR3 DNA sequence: TGTGCCAGCAGCCAAGATACGGGGGTAGGTAGTCAGCCCCAGCATTTT.